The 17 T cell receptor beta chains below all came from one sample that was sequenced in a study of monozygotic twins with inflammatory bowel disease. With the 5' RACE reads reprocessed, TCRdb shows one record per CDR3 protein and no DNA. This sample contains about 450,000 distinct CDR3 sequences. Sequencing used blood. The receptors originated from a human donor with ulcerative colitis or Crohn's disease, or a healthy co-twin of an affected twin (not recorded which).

CDR3 region: CASSQDPQGRNSPLHF. V and J are TRBV4-1 and TRBJ1-6; the TRBD1 assignment by TCRdb is unverifiable without DNA. The germline V gene has CDR1 MGHRA and CDR2 YSYEKL. The CDR3 consists of 16 residues.

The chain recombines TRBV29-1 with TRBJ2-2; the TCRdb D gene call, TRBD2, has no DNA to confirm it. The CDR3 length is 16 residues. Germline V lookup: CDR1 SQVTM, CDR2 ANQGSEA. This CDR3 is CSATFSGGPNTGELFF.

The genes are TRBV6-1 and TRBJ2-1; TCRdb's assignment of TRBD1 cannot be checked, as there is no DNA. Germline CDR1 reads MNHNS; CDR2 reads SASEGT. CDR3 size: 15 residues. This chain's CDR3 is CASSVLAGGWNEQFF.

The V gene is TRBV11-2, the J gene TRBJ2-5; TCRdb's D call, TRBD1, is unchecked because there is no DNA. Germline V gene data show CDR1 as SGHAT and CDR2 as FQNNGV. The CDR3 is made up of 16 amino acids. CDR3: CASSFALGGFGETQYF.

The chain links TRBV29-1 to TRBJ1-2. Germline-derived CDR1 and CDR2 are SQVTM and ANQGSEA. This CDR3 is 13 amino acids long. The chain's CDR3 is CSVEDQTRSLHTF.

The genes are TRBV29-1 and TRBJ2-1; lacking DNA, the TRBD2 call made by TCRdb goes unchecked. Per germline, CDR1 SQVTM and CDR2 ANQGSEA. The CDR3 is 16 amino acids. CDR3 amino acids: CSVSLAGVQSYNEQFF.

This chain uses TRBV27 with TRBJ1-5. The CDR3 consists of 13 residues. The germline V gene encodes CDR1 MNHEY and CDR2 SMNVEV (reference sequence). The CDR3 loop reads CASSLSVNQPQHF.

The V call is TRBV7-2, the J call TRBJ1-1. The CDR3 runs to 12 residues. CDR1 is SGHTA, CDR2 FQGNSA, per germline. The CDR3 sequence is CASSLDSGNAFF.

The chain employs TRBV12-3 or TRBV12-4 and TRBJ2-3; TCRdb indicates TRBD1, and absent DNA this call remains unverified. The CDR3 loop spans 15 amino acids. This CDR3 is CASTVTGVGADTQYF.

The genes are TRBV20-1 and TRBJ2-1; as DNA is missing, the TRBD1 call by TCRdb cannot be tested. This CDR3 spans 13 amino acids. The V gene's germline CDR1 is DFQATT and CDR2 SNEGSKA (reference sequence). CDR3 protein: CSAQQTGVNEQFF.

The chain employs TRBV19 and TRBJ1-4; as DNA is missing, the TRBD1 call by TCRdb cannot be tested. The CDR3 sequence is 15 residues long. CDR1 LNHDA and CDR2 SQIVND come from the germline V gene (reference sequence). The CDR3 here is CASSIKGHATGELFF. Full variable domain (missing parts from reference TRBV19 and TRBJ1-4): DGGITQSPKYLFRKEGQNVTLSCEQNLNHDAMYWYRQDPGQGLRLIYYSQIVNDFQKGDIAEGYSVSREKKESFPLTVTSAQKNPTAFYLCASSIKGHATGELFFGSGTQLSVL.

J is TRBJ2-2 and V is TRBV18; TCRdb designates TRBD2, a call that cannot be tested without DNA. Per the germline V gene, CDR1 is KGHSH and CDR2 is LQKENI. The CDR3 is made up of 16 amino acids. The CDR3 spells CASSPRTSGNTGELFF.

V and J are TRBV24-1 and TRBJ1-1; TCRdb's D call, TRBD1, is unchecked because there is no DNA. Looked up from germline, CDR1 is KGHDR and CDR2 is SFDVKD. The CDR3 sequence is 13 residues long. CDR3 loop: CATTGQARTEAFF.

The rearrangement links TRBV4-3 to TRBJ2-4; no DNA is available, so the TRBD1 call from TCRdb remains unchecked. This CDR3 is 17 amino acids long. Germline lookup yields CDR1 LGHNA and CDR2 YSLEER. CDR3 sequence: CASSPIGDRVSKNIQYF.

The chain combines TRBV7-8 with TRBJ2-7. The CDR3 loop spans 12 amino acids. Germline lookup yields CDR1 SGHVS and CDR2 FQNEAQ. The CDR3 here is CASSQGLFEQYF.

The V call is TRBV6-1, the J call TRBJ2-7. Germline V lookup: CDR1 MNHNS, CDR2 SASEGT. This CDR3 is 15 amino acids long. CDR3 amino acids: CASSRYAGTTYEQYF.

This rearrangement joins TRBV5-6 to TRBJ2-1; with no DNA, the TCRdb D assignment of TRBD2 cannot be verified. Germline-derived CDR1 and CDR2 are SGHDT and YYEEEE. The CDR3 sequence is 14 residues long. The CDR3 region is CASSLTSGGEEQFF.